This TCR beta chain originates from a study of metastatic and nonmetastatic thyroid tumors. V lost 6 bases to trimming and J lost 3 bases, with 15 bases between them. The CDR3 consists of 14 residues. Through MiXCR, TCRdb re-clonotyped the PCR reads. There are approximately 20,000 clones in the sample; 37% occur only once, and roughly a quarter lies in the top ten. The entire patient cohort was treatment-naive prior to thyroid surgery. The sequencing sample was made of tumor tissue. The clonotype originates from a female donor with papillary thyroid cancer or a benign thyroid nodule (not recorded which). Some clones in this sample may be carry-over from other donors' samples. This chain uses TRBV12-3 or TRBV12-4 with TRBJ2-7, with D perhaps assigned TRBD1 or TRBD2 (5 bases each). This CDR3 is CASSRPRDLYEQYF. The DNA of the CDR3 is TGTGCCAGCAGCCGCCCCCGGGACCTCTACGAGCAGTACTTC.